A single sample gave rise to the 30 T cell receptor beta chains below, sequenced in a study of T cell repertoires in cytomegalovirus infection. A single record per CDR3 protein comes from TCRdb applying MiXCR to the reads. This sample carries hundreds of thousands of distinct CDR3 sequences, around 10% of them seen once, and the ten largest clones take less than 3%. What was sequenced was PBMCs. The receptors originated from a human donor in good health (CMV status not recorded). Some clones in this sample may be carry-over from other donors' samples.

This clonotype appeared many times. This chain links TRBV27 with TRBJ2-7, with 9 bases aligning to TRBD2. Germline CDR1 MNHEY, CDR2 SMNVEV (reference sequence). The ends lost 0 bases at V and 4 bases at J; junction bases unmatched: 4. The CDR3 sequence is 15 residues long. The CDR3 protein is CASSLSSGGSYEQYV. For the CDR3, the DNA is TGTGCCAGCAGTTTATCTAGCGGGGGTAGTTACGAGCAGTACGTC.

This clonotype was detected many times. Here the CDR3 DNA reads TGTGCCAGCAGCTTGACCCCCACAAGCCCCCAGTACTTC. This gives the protein CASSLTPTSPQYF. The chain is built from TRBV5-4 and TRBJ2-5; no definite D call. Trimming left V 1 base short and J 9 bases short, with 13 bases between. The germline V gene has CDR1 SGHNT and CDR2 YYREEE (reference sequence). CDR3 length: 13 amino acids.

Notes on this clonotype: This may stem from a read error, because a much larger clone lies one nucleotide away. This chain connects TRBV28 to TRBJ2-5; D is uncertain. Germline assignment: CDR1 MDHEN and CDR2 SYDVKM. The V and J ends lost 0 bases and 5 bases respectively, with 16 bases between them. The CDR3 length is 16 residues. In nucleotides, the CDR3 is TGTGCCAGCAGTTTATGGGTGGACCTGACCAGGGAGACCCAGTACTTC. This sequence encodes CASSLWVDLTRETQYF.

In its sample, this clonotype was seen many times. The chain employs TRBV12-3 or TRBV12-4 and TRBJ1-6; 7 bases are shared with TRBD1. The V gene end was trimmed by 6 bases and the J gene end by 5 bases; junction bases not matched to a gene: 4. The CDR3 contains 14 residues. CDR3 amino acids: CASSYDRDNSPLHF. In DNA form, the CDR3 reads TGTGCCAGCAGCTACGACAGGGATAATTCACCCCTCCACTTT.

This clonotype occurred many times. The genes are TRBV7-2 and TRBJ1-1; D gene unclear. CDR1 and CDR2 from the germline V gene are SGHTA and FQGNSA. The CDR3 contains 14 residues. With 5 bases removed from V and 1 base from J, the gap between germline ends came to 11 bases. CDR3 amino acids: CASSPQSSNTEAFF. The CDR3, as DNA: TGTGCCAGCAGCCCACAGAGTTCGAACACTGAAGCTTTCTTT.

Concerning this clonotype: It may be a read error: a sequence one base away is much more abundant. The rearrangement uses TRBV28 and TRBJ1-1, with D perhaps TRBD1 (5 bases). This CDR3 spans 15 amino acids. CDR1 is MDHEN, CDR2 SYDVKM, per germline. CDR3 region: CANSPQGFSNTEAFF. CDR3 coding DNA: TGTGCCAACAGTCCGCAGGGATTTAGTAACACTGAAGCTTTCTTT.

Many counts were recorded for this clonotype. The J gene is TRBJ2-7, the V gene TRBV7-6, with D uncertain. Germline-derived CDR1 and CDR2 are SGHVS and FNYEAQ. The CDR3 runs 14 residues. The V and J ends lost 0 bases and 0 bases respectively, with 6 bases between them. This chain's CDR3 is CASSLAFSSYEQYF. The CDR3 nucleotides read TGTGCCAGCAGCTTAGCTTTCAGCTCCTACGAGCAGTACTTC.

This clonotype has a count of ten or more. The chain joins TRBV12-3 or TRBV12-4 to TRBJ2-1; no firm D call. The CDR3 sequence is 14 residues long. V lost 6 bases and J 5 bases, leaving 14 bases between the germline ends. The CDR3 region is CASSVRTVNNEQFF. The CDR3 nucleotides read TGTGCCAGCAGCGTCAGGACGGTAAACAATGAGCAGTTCTTC.

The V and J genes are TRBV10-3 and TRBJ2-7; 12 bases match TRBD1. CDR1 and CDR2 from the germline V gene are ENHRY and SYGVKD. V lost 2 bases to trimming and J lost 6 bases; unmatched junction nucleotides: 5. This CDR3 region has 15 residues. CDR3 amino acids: CAISETGTGGSEQYF. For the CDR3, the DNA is TGTGCCATCAGTGAGACCGGGACAGGGGGCAGCGAGCAGTACTTC.

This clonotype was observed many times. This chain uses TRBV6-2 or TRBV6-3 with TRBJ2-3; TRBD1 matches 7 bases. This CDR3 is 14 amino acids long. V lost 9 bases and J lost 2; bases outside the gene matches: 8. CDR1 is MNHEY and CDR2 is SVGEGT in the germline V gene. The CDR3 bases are TGTGCCAGTGTAACGGGACAGAACACAGATACGCAGTATTTT. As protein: CASVTGQNTDTQYF.

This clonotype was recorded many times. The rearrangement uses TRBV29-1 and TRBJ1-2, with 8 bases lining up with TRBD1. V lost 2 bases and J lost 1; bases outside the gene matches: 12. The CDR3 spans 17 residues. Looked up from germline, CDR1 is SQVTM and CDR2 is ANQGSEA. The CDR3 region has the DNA TGCAGCGTTGAATGGACAGGGCGATCTAAATTTAACTATGGCTACACCTTC. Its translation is CSVEWTGRSKFNYGYTF. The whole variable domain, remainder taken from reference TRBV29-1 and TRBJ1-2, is SAVISQKPSRDICQRGTSLTIQCQVDSQVTMMFWYRQQPGQSLTLIATANQGSEATYESGFVIDKFPISRPNLTFSTLTVSNMSPEDSSIYLCSVEWTGRSKFNYGYTFGSGTRLTVV.

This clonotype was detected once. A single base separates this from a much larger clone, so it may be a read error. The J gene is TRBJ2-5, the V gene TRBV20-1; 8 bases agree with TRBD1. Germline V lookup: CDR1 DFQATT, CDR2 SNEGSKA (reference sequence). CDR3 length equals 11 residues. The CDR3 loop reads CSAVTGETKYF. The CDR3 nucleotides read TGCAGTGCTGTGACAGGGGAGACCAAGTACTTC.

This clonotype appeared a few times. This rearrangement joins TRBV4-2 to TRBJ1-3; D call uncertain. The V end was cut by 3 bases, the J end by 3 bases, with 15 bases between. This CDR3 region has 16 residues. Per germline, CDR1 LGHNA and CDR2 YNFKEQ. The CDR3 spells CASSHNPGGNGNTIYF. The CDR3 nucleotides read TGTGCCAGCAGCCATAATCCCGGAGGGAATGGAAACACCATATATTTT.

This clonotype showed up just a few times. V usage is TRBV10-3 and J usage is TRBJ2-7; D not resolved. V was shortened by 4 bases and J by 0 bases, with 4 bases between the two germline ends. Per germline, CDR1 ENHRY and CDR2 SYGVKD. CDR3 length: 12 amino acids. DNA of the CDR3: TGTGCCATCAGTGGCGGCTCCTACGAGCAGTACTTC. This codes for CAISGGSYEQYF.

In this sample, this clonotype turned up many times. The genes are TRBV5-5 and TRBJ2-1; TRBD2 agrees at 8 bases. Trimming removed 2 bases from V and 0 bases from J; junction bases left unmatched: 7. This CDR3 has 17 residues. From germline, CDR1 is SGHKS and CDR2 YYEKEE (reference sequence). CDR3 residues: CASSLGSGGFSYNEQFF. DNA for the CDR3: TGTGCCAGCAGCTTAGGGAGCGGGGGATTCTCCTACAATGAGCAGTTCTTC.

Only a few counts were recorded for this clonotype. CDR3 region: CASRLRGLSYNEQFF. In nucleotides, the CDR3 is TGTGCCAGCCGCTTACGGGGGTTGTCCTACAATGAGCAGTTCTTC. V usage is TRBV28 and J usage is TRBJ2-1; the D gene is possibly TRBD2 (6 bases). The length of the CDR3 is 15 residues. Trimming removed 8 bases at V and 1 base at J, with 15 bases between. Germline CDR1 and CDR2: MDHEN and SYDVKM. Together with reference TRBV28 and TRBJ2-1, the CDR3 gives the full variable domain: DVKVTQSSRYLVKRTGEKVFLECVQDMDHENMFWYRQDPGLGLRLIYFSYDVKMKEKGDIPEGYSVSREKKERFSLILESASTNQTSMYLCASRLRGLSYNEQFFGPGTRLTVL.

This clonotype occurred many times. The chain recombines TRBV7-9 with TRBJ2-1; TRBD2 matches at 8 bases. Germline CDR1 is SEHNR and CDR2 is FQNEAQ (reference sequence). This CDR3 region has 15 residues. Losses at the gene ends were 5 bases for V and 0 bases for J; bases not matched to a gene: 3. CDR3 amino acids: CASSASGGSYNEQFF. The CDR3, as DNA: TGTGCCAGCAGCGCGAGCGGGGGCTCCTACAATGAGCAGTTCTTC.

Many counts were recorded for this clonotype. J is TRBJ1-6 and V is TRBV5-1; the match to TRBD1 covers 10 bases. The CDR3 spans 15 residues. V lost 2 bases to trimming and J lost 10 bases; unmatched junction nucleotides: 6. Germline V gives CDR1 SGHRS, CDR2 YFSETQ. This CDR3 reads CASSFDRGRGSPLHF. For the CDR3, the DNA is TGCGCCAGCAGCTTCGACAGGGGGCGCGGGTCACCCCTCCACTTT.

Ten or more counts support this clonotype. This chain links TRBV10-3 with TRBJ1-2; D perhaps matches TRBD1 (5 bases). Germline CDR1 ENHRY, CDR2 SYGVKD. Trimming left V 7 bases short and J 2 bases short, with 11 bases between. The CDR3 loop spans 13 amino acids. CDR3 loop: CAITTGPNYGYTF. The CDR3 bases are TGTGCCATCACCACGGGACCGAACTATGGCTACACCTTC.

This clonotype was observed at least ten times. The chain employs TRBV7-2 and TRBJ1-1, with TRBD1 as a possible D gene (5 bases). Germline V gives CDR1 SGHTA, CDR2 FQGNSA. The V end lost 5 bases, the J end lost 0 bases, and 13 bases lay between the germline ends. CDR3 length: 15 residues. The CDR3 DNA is TGTGCCAGCAGCCCGGGGGGGAGCGTGAACACTGAAGCTTTCTTT. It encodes CASSPGGSVNTEAFF.

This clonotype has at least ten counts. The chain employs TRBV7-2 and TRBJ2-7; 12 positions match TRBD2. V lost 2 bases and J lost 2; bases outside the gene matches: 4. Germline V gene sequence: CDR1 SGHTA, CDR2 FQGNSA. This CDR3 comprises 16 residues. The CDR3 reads CASSLTSGGWTYEQYF. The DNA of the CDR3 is TGTGCCAGCAGCTTAACTAGCGGGGGGTGGACCTACGAGCAGTACTTC.

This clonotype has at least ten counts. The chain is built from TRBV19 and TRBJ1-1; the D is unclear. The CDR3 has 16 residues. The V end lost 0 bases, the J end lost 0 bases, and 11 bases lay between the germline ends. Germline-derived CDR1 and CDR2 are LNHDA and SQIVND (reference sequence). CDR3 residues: CASSIDVEYMNTEAFF. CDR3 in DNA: TGTGCCAGTAGTATAGATGTCGAATATATGAACACTGAAGCTTTCTTT.

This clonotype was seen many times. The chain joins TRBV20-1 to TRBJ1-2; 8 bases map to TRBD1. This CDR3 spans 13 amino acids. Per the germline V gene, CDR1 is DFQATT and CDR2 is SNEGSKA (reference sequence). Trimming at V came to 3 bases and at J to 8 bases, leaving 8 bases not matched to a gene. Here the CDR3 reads CSASAGQGGGYTF. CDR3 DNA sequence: TGCAGTGCTAGCGCCGGACAGGGTGGCGGCTACACCTTC.

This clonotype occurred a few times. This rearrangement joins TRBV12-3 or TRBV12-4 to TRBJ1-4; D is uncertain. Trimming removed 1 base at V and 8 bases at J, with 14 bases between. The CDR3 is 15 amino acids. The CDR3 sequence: CASSLEHGVGEKLFF. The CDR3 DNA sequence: TGTGCCAGCAGTTTAGAGCACGGCGTTGGGGAAAAACTGTTTTTT.

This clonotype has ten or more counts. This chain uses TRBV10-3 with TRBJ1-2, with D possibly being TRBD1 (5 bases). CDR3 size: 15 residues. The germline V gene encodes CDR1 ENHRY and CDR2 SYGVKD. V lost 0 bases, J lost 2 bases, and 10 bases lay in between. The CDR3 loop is CAISESGGLNYGYTF. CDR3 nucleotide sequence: TGTGCCATCAGTGAGTCGGGGGGTCTAAACTATGGCTACACCTTC.

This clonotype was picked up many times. CDR3: CASSQRAPDTQYF. The CDR3 coding sequence is TGTGCCAGCAGCCAGAGGGCGCCCGATACGCAGTATTTT. The chain carries TRBV7-9 and TRBJ2-3; D is perhaps TRBD2 (5 bases). Germline CDR1 reads SEHNR; CDR2 reads FQNEAQ (reference sequence). This CDR3 has 13 residues. V was clipped by 5 bases and J by 6 bases, with 12 bases between them. The full variable domain, with the rest looked up from reference TRBV7-9 and TRBJ2-3, is DTGVSQNPRHKITKRGQNVTFRCDPISEHNRLYWYRQTLGQGPEFLTYFQNEAQLEKSRLLSDRFSAERPKGSFSTLEIQRTEQGDSAMYLCASSQRAPDTQYFGPGTRLTVL.

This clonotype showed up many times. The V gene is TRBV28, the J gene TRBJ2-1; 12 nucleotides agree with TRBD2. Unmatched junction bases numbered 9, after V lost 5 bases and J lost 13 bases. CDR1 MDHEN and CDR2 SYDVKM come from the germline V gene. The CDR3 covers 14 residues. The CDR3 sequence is CASSLPLAGGRQFF. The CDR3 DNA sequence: TGTGCCAGCAGTCTCCCACTAGCGGGGGGCCGCCAGTTCTTC.

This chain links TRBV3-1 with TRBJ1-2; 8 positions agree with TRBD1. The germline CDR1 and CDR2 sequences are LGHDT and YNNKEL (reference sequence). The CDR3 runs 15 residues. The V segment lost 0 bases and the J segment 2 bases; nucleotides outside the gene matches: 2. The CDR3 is CASSQDWTGNYGYTF. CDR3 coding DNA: TGTGCCAGCAGCCAAGATTGGACAGGGAACTATGGCTACACCTTC.

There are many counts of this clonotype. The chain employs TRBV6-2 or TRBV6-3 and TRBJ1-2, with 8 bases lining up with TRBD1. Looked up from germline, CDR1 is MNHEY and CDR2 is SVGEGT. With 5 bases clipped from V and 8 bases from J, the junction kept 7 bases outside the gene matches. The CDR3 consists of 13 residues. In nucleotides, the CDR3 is TGTGCCAGCAGTCTTTGGACAGGGCACGGCTACACCTTC. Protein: CASSLWTGHGYTF.

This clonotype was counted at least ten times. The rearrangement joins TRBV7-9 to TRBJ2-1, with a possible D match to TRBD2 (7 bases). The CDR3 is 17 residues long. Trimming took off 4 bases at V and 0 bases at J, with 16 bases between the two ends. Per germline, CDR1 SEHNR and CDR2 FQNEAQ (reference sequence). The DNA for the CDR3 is TGTGCCAGCAGCTCCGCGGGGGCCCCGAGCTCCTACAATGAGCAGTTCTTC. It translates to CASSSAGAPSSYNEQFF.